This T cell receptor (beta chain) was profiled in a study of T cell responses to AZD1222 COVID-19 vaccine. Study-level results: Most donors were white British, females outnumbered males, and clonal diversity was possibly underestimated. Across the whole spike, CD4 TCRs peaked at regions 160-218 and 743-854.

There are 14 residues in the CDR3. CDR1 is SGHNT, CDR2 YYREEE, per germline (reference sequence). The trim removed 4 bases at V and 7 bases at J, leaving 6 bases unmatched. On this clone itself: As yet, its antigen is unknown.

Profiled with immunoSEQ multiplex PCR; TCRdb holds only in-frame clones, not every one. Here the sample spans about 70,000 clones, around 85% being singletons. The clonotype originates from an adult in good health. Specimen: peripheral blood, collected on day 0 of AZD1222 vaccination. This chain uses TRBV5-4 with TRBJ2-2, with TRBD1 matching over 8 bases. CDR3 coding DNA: TGTGCCAGCAGCCCCAGGACAGGGTTCGGGGAGCTGTTTTTT. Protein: CASSPRTGFGELFF.